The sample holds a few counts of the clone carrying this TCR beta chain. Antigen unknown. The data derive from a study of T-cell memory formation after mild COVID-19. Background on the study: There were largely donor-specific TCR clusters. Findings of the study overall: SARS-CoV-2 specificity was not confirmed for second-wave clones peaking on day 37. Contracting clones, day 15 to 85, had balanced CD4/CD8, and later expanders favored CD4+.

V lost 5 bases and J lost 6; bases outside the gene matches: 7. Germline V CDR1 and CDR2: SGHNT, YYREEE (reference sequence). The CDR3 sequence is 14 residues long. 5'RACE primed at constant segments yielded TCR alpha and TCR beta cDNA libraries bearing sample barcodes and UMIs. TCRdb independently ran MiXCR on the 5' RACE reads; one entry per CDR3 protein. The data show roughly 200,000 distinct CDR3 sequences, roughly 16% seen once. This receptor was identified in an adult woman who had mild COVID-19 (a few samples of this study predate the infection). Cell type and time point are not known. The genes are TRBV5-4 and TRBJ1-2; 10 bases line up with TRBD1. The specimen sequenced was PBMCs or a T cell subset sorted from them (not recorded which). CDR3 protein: CASRKGQGENGYTF. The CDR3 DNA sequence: TGTGCCAGCAGAAAAGGACAGGGGGAGAATGGCTACACCTTC.